This section outlines one T cell receptor (beta chain) sequence together with its context. Germline loops: CDR1 SGHNT, CDR2 YYREEE (reference sequence). This CDR3 has 15 residues. The junction had 5 bases not matched to a gene; V was cut back by 4 bases and J by 0 bases. These data come from a study of blood T cell repertoires in COVID-19. Across the study: Specimens from acute and convalescent COVID-19 originated in the United States, Italy and Spain. Nucleic acid was either cDNA or gDNA, and it came from T cells, B-cell-depleted T cells, or PBMCs.

Cohort 3 recovered donors had two negative PCRs, clearance, or symptom resolution. Only in-frame clones appear in the TCRdb table, and some are missing; sequencing was by immunoSEQ multiplex PCR. The table records roughly 330,000 clones, under 90% of them present only once. V is TRBV5-4 and J is TRBJ2-5; TRBD2 aligns across 8 bases. The sequence derives from a woman aged 18-29 years who had recovered from COVID-19. Sequencing was done on a sample of PBMCs or T cells enriched from blood (not recorded which). The CDR3 sequence is CASSRTAGDQETQYF. Written as DNA, the CDR3 is TGTGCCAGCAGCCGGACAGCGGGGGACCAAGAGACCCAGTACTTC.